The source of this T cell receptor beta chain is a study of naive and memory T cell subsets. This clonotype is a singleton in its sample. The ends lost 6 bases at V and 0 bases at J; junction bases unmatched: 1. From germline, CDR1 is ENHRY and CDR2 SYGVKD. CDR3 length: 13 residues. An oligonucleotide containing a UMI was ligated to the 3' end of TCR cDNA. Amplification of ligated cDNA took four PCR rounds with SP2 and nested alpha and beta constant primers. Each CDR3 protein gets one entry after TCRdb re-called the 5' RACE reads with MiXCR. The table lists roughly 30,000 distinct CDR3 sequences, roughly a sixth of them singletons.

This TCR came from a female donor in good health. The chain recombines TRBV10-3 with TRBJ2-7, with 8 positions matching TRBD1. The CDR3 sequence is CAIRGTGSYEQYF. Here the CDR3 DNA reads TGTGCCATCAGGGGGACAGGCTCCTACGAGCAGTACTTC.